This T cell receptor beta chain was recorded in a study of blood T cell repertoires in COVID-19. This CDR3 is 14 amino acids long. In germline, CDR1 is SGHRS, CDR2 YFSETQ. The V gene lost 0 bases and the J gene lost 7 bases, with 14 bases spanning the gap. TCRdb's table, derived via immunoSEQ multiplex PCR, lists solely in-frame clones and lacks some. The profile shows about 95,000 clones, 81% of them singletons. This clone was detected once. This sequence joins TRBV5-1 and TRBJ2-7; a possible D gene is TRBD2 (6 bases). Sequenced material: peripheral blood. The sequence came from a man older than 75 with active or convalescent COVID-19. The CDR3 DNA sequence: TGCGCCAGCAGCTTGGGGCAGGCTGCGGGGGAGCAGTACTTC. Protein: CASSLGQAAGEQYF.